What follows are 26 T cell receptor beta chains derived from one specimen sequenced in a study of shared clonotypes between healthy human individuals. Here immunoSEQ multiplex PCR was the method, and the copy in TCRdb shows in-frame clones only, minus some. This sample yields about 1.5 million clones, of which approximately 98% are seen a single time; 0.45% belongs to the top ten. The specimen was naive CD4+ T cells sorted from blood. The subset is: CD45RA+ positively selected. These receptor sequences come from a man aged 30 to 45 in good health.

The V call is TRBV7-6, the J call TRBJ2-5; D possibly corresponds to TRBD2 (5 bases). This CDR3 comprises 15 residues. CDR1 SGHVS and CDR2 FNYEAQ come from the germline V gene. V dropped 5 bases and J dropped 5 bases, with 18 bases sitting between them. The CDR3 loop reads CASSPAGNSAETQYF. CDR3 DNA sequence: TGTGCCAGCAGCCCCGCGGGTAATAGTGCGGAGACCCAGTACTTC. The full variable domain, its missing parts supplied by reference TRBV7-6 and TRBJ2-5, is GAGVSQSPRYKVTKRGQDVALRCDPISGHVSLYWYRQALGQGPEFLTYFNYEAQQDKSGLPNDRFSAERPEGSISTLTIQRTEQRDSAMYRCASSPAGNSAETQYFGPGTRLLVL.

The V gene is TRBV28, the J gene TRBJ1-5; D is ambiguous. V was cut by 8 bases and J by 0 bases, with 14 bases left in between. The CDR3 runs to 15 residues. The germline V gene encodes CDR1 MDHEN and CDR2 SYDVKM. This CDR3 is CASSVGLLSNQPQHF. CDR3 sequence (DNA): TGTGCCAGCTCGGTCGGACTACTTAGCAATCAGCCCCAGCATTTT.

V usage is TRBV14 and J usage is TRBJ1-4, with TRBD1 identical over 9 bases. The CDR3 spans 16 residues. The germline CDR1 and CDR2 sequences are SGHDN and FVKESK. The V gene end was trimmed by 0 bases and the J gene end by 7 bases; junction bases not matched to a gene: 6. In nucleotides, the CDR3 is TGTGCCAGCAGCCAAGACCCCGGGACAGGGAGTGAAAAACTGTTTTTT. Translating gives CASSQDPGTGSEKLFF.

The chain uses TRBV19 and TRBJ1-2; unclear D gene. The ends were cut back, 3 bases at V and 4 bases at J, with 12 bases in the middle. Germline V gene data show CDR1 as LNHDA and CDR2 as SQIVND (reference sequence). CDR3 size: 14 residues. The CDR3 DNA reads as TGTGCCAGTAGTATCTCTCGGTCACCCTATGGCTACACCTTC. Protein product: CASSISRSPYGYTF. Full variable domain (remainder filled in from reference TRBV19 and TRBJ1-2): DGGITQSPKYLFRKEGQNVTLSCEQNLNHDAMYWYRQDPGQGLRLIYYSQIVNDFQKGDIAEGYSVSREKKESFPLTVTSAQKNPTAFYLCASSISRSPYGYTFGSGTRLTVV.

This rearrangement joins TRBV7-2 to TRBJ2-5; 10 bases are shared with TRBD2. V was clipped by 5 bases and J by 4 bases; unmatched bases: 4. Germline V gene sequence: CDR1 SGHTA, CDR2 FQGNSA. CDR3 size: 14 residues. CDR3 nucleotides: TGTGCCAGCAGCCCCCGGACTAGCGGAGAGACCCAGTACTTC. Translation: CASSPRTSGETQYF. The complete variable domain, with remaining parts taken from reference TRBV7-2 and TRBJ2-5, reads GAGVSQSPSNKVTEKGKDVELRCDPISGHTALYWYRQSLGQGLEFLIYFQGNSAPDKSGLPSDRFSAERTGGSVSTLTIQRTQQEDSAVYLCASSPRTSGETQYFGPGTRLLVL.

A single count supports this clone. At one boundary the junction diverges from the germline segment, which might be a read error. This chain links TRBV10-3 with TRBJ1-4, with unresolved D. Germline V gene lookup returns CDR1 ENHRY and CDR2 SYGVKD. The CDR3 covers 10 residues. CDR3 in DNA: TGTGCCATCAGTGAGTTGGTAGGCCGGTTT. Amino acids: CAISELVGRF.

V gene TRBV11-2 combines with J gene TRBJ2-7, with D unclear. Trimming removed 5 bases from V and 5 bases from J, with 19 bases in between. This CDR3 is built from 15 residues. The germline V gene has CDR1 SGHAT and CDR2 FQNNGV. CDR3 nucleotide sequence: TGTGCCAGCAGCCCCAATGTGGGCACCAGCCACGAGCAGTACTTC. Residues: CASSPNVGTSHEQYF.

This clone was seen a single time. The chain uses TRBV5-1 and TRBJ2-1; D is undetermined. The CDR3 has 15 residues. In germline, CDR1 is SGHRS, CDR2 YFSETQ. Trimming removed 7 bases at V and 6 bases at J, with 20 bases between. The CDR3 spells CASSGLNFDANEQFF. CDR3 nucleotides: TGCGCCAGCTCGGGCCTAAACTTCGACGCCAATGAGCAGTTCTTC.

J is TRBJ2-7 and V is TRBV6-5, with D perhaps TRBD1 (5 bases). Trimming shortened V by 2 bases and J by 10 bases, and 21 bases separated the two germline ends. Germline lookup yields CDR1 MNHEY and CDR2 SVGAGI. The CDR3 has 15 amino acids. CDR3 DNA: TGTGCCAGCAGTTACAACCCCACAGGTACCAATAACCAGTACTTC. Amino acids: CASSYNPTGTNNQYF.

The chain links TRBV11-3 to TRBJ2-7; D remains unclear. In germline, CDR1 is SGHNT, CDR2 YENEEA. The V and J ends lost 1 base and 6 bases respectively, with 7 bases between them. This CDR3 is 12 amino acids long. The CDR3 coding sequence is TGTGCCAGCAGCTTAGGACAAAGCGAGCAGTACTTC. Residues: CASSLGQSEQYF. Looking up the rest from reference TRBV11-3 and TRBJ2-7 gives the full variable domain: EAGVVQSPRYKIIEKKQPVAFWCNPISGHNTLYWYLQNLGQGPELLIRYENEEAVDDSQLPKDRFSAERLKGVDSTLKIQPAELGDSAVYLCASSLGQSEQYFGPGTRLTVT.

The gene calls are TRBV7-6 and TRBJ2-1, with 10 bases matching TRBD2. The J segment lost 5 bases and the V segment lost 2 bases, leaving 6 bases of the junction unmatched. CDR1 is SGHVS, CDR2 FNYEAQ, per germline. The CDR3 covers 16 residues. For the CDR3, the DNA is TGTGCCAGCAGCTTACCTAGCGGGAGTAACAACAATGAGCAGTTCTTC. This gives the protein CASSLPSGSNNNEQFF.

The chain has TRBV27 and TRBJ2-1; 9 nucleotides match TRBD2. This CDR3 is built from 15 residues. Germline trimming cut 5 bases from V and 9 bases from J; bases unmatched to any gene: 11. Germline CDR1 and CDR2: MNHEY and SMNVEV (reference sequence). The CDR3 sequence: CASSPLAGVAAEQFF. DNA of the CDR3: TGTGCCAGCAGTCCGTTAGCGGGAGTAGCGGCTGAGCAGTTCTTC.

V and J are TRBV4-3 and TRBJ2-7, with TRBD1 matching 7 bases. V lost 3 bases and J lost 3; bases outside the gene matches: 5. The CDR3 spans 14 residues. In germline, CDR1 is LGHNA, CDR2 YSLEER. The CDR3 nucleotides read TGCGCCAGCAGCCAGGGGACAGCAAACTACGAGCAGTACTTC. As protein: CASSQGTANYEQYF.

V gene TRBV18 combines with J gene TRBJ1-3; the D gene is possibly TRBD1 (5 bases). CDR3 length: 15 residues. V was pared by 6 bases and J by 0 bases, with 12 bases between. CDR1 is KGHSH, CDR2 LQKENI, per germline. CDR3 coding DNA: TGTGCCAGCTCCGACCAAGGGGACTCTGGAAACACCATATATTTT. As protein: CASSDQGDSGNTIYF.

The CDR3 nucleotides are TGCGCCAGCAGCTCTTTAGGCTCCTACAATGAGCAGTTCTTC. It translates to CASSSLGSYNEQFF. The chain uses TRBV5-1 and TRBJ2-1; no reliable D call. Germline V gives CDR1 SGHRS, CDR2 YFSETQ. The CDR3 loop spans 14 amino acids. V lost 3 bases and J 0 bases, leaving 7 bases between the germline ends.

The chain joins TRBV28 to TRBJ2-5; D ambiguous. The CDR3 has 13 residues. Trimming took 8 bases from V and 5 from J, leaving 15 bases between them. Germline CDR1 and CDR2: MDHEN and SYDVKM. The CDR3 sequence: CASCNSGRETQYF. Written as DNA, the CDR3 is TGTGCCAGCTGTAATTCGGGTCGGGAGACCCAGTACTTC.

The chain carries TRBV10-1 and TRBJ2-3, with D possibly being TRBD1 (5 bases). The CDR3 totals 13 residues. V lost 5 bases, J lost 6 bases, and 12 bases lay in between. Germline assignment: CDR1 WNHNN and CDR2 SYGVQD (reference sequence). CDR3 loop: CASSPIAGDTQYF. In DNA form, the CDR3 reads TGCGCCAGCAGTCCCATAGCAGGGGATACGCAGTATTTT.

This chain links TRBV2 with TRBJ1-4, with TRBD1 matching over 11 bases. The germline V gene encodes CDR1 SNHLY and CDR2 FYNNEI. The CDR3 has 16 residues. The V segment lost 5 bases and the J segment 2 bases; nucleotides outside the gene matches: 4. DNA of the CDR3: TGTGCCAGCAGTAGGGACAGGGGGGATACTAATGAAAAACTGTTTTTT. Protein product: CASSRDRGDTNEKLFF.

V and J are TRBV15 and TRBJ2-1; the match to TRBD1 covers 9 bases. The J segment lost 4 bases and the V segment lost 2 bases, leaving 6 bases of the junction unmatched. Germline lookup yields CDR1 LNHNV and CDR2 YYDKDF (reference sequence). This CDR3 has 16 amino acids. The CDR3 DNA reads TGTGCCACCAGCAGACCGAGGACAGGGGCATACAATGAGCAGTTCTTC. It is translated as CATSRPRTGAYNEQFF.

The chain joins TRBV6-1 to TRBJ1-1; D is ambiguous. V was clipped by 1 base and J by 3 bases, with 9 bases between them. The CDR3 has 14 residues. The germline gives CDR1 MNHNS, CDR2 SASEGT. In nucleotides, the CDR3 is TGTGCCAGCAGTGAAGTAGGGTGGGACACTGAAGCTTTCTTT. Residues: CASSEVGWDTEAFF.

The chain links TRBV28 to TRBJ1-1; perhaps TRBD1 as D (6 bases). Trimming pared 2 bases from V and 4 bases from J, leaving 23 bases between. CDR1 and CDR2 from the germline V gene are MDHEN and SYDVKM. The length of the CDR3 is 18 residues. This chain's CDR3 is CASSLPIRQSTRGTEAFF. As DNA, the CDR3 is TGTGCCAGCAGTTTACCCATCCGACAGTCTACCAGGGGCACTGAAGCTTTCTTT.

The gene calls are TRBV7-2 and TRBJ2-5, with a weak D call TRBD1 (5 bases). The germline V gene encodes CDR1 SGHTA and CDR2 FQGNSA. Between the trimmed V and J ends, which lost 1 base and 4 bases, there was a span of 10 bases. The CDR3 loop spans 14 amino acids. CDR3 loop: CASSLGGQGETQYF. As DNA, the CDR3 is TGTGCCAGCAGCTTAGGAGGCCAGGGAGAGACCCAGTACTTC.

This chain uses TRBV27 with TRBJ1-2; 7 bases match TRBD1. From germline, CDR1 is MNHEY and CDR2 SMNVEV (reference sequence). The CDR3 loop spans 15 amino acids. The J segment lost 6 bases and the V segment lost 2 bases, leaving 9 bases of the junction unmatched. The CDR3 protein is CASSLHRGAPDGYTF. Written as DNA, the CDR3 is TGTGCCAGCAGTTTACACAGGGGAGCTCCGGATGGCTACACCTTC.

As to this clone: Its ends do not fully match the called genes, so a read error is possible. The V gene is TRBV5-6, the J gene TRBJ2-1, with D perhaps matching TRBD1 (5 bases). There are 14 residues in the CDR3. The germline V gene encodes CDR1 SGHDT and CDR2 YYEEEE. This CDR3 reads CASSFPDIDKEQFF. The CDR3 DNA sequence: TGTGCCAGCAGCTTTCCGGACATAGACAAGGAGCAGTTCTTC.

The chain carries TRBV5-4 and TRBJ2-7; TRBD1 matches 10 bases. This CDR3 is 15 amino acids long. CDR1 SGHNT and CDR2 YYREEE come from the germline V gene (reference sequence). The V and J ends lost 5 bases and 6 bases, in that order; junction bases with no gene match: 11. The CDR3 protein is CASSSPWDRGIEQYF. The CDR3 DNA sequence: TGTGCCAGCAGTTCACCATGGGACAGGGGAATCGAGCAGTACTTC.

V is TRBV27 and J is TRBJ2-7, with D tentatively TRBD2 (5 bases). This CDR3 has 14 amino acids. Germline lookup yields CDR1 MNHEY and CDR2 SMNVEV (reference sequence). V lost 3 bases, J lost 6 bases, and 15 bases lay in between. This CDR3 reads CASSLVAGSLEQYF. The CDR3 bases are TGTGCCAGCAGTTTGGTGGCGGGCTCCCTCGAGCAGTACTTC.